These 26 T cell receptor beta chains originate from one sample sequenced in a study of a mutant IDH1 vaccine in newly diagnosed glioma. Sequencing used immunoSEQ multiplex PCR; TCRdb keeps in-frame clones, though not all of them. The sample records 40,000 to 45,000 clones, about 80% being singletons. Their cognate antigens are unknown. Described time point: week 47, end of study. Doses comprised 300 ug of mutant IDH1 20-mer peptide each, plus topical imiquimod. Sample: PBMCs, taken from a glioma patient whose treatment included an IDH1 peptide vaccine. These receptors all come from a man younger than 35 with glioma. Some clones in this sample may be carry-over from other donors' samples.

The gene calls are TRBV5-1 and TRBJ1-2; tentative D call: TRBD1 (6 bases). V lost 3 bases and J 6 bases, leaving 18 bases between the germline ends. Germline V gene data show CDR1 as SGHRS and CDR2 as YFSETQ. The CDR3 length is 15 residues. The CDR3 here is CASSSAMLQGHGYTF. In DNA form, the CDR3 reads TGCGCCAGCAGCTCCGCAATGTTACAGGGCCATGGCTACACCTTC.

This rearrangement joins TRBV2 to TRBJ2-2; 14 bases line up with TRBD2. Germline assignment: CDR1 SNHLY and CDR2 FYNNEI. Trimming at V came to 7 bases and at J to 9 bases, leaving 7 bases not matched to a gene. This CDR3 region has 15 residues. The CDR3 protein is CASKGGLAGGWELFF. Here the CDR3 DNA reads TGTGCCAGCAAAGGAGGACTAGCGGGAGGTTGGGAGCTGTTTTTT.

CDR3 sequence (DNA): TGTGCCAGCAGCCCACATACGATGGGAGGAAGAGGCTACACCTTC. Its translation is CASSPHTMGGRGYTF. The V gene is TRBV14, the J gene TRBJ1-2; no definite D call. Germline V gives CDR1 SGHDN, CDR2 FVKESK. The V and J ends lost 4 bases and 8 bases respectively, with 20 bases between them. The CDR3 consists of 15 residues. The variable domain in full, with the rest retrieved from reference TRBV14 and TRBJ1-2, is EAGVTQFPSHSVIEKGQTVTLRCDPISGHDNLYWYRRVMGKEIKFLLHFVKESKQDESGMPNNRFLAERTGGTYSTLKVQPAELEDSGVYFCASSPHTMGGRGYTFGSGTRLTVV.

V gene TRBV7-2 combines with J gene TRBJ2-2, with D possibly called TRBD1 or TRBD2 (5 bases each). The germline V and J ends were trimmed by 1 base and 3 bases, with 6 bases remaining between them. CDR1 and CDR2 (germline): SGHTA, FQGNSA. The CDR3 covers 14 residues. Here the CDR3 DNA reads TGTGCCAGCAGCTTAGTGGGGGACACCGGGGAGCTGTTTTTT. Amino acids: CASSLVGDTGELFF.

This clone was detected only once. This chain links TRBV19 with TRBJ1-5; possible D gene TRBD1, 5 bases. V was clipped by 5 bases and J by 7 bases, with 18 bases between them. Germline values: CDR1 LNHDA, CDR2 SQIVND (reference sequence). This CDR3 contains 15 residues. CDR3 sequence (DNA): TGTGCCAGTAGTGCTAAAACAGGAAGCAGGCAGCCCCAGCATTTT. As protein: CASSAKTGSRQPQHF. Full variable domain (missing parts from reference TRBV19 and TRBJ1-5): DGGITQSPKYLFRKEGQNVTLSCEQNLNHDAMYWYRQDPGQGLRLIYYSQIVNDFQKGDIAEGYSVSREKKESFPLTVTSAQKNPTAFYLCASSAKTGSRQPQHFGDGTRLSIL.

A note on this clone: An end of the junction does not agree with germline; a read error may underlie this. The rearrangement joins TRBV9 to TRBJ2-4; D remains unclear. Germline lookup yields CDR1 SGDLS and CDR2 YYNGEE. This CDR3 comprises 15 residues. The DNA of the CDR3 is TGTGCCAGCAGCCCCCCCTTGGGCCCCAAAAGCATTCAGTACTTC. The encoded protein is CASSPPLGPKSIQYF.

V gene TRBV9 combines with J gene TRBJ2-5; TRBD2 might be the D (7 bases). The CDR3 loop spans 15 amino acids. Germline V gene sequence: CDR1 SGDLS, CDR2 YYNGEE. The germline V and J ends were trimmed by 6 bases and 3 bases, with 18 bases remaining between them. The CDR3 DNA follows: TGTGCCAGCAATCGGGGGGCCGCTGGGGAAGAGACCCAGTACTTC. This encodes CASNRGAAGEETQYF.

This sequence joins TRBV27 and TRBJ2-7; a weak D match, TRBD1 (6 bases). CDR1 is MNHEY, CDR2 SMNVEV, per germline (reference sequence). The CDR3 length is 13 residues. V lost 2 bases, J lost 7 bases, and 12 bases lay in between. This CDR3 is CASSLSQGWEQYF. In DNA, the CDR3 is TGTGCCAGCAGTTTAAGCCAGGGGTGGGAGCAGTACTTC.

The chain joins TRBV25-1 to TRBJ1-1; maybe TRBD1 (6 bases). CDR3 length: 13 residues. The V gene lost 8 bases and the J gene lost 10 bases, with 20 bases spanning the gap. Germline-derived CDR1 and CDR2 are MGHDK and SYGVNS. The CDR3 nucleotides are TGTGCCAGCTGGGACACCTCAGCCCAGGGAGCTTTCTTT. It codes for CASWDTSAQGAFF. Full variable domain (outside the CDR3, taken from reference TRBV25-1 and TRBJ1-1): EADIYQTPRYLVIGTGKKITLECSQTMGHDKMYWYQQDPGMELHLIHYSYGVNSTEKGDLSSESTVSRIRTEHFPLTLESARPSHTSQYLCASWDTSAQGAFFGQGTRLTVV.

The chain links TRBV4-2 to TRBJ2-1; perhaps D is TRBD1 or TRBD2 (5 bases each). V was shortened by 0 bases and J by 15 bases, with 15 bases between the two germline ends. Germline lookup yields CDR1 LGHNA and CDR2 YNFKEQ. This CDR3 has 13 residues. CDR3 sequence (DNA): TGTGCCAGCAGCCAAGATCGCGAGGGACCGCTGTTCTTC. Encoded protein: CASSQDREGPLFF.

This clone was found once. The rearrangement links TRBV27 to TRBJ1-2; 9 nucleotides align to TRBD1. Germline assignment: CDR1 MNHEY and CDR2 SMNVEV (reference sequence). The CDR3 loop spans 13 amino acids. V was clipped by 8 bases and J by 6 bases; unmatched bases: 7. CDR3: CASAYRGLHGYTF. The CDR3 bases are TGTGCCAGCGCATACAGGGGGCTCCATGGCTACACCTTC.

This rearrangement joins TRBV10-3 to TRBJ1-2, with TRBD1 identical over 7 bases. The V and J ends lost 2 bases and 3 bases, in that order; junction bases with no gene match: 3. The CDR3 extends over 14 amino acids. The germline V gene has CDR1 ENHRY and CDR2 SYGVKD. The CDR3 sequence is CAISEQGGDYGYTF. The CDR3 coding sequence is TGTGCCATCAGTGAGCAGGGGGGGGACTATGGCTACACCTTC.

As to this clone: Because the CDR3 is missing its conserved closing phenylalanine or tryptophan, this is likely a read error. The V and J genes are TRBV19 and TRBJ1-4; no reliable D call. Germline V gene lookup returns CDR1 LNHDA and CDR2 SQIVND (reference sequence). V was cut by 5 bases and J by 1 base, with 11 bases left in between. The CDR3 totals 15 residues. Written as DNA, the CDR3 is TGTGCCAGTAGTGGCTATCCAATAACTAATGAAAAACTGTTTCTT. It codes for CASSGYPITNEKLFL.

This clone rates as medium-sized. This chain links TRBV5-6 with TRBJ2-3, with a possible D match to TRBD1 (6 bases). CDR1 is SGHDT and CDR2 is YYEEEE in the germline V gene. The CDR3 sequence is 14 residues long. With 2 bases removed from V and 5 bases from J, the gap between germline ends came to 12 bases. CDR3 bases: TGTGCCAGCAGCTTAGTAACAGGGTTAGATACGCAGTATTTT. This translates into CASSLVTGLDTQYF.

This chain links TRBV30 with TRBJ1-2; no reliable D call. The CDR3 runs to 12 residues. Germline V gene data show CDR1 as GTSNPN and CDR2 as SVGIG (reference sequence). Trimming cost V 5 bases and J 0 bases, with 7 bases left between them. The CDR3 region is CAWGTANYGYTF. The CDR3 region has the DNA TGTGCCTGGGGAACAGCTAACTATGGCTACACCTTC.

This clone has only one observation. The chain employs TRBV15 and TRBJ1-4, with D uncertain. Germline V gene lookup returns CDR1 LNHNV and CDR2 YYDKDF (reference sequence). V lost 8 bases to trimming and J lost 4 bases, with 11 bases between them. This CDR3 region has 13 residues. CDR3 protein: CATVSDLNEKLFF. The CDR3, as DNA: TGTGCCACCGTCAGCGACCTTAATGAAAAACTGTTTTTT.

This clone was seen a single time. J is TRBJ1-6 and V is TRBV4-3; no firm D call. From germline, CDR1 is LGHNA and CDR2 YSLEER. The V end was cut by 4 bases, the J end by 7 bases, with 11 bases between. The CDR3 has 14 residues. The chain's CDR3 is CASSPAGINSPLHF. CDR3 DNA sequence: TGCGCCAGCAGCCCGGCGGGGATCAATTCACCCCTCCACTTT.

The rearrangement uses TRBV14 and TRBJ1-3; D unclear. V was pared by 4 bases and J by 0 bases, with 10 bases between. Looked up from germline, CDR1 is SGHDN and CDR2 is FVKESK. The CDR3 is 15 amino acids. CDR3 sequence (DNA): TGTGCCAGCAGCCCCGGTCTATACTCTGGAAACACCATATATTTT. Translating it yields CASSPGLYSGNTIYF.

This chain uses TRBV4-3 with TRBJ2-1; 7 bases align to TRBD2. The germline V gene encodes CDR1 LGHNA and CDR2 YSLEER. This CDR3 has 18 residues. The V and J ends lost 3 bases and 0 bases, in that order; junction bases with no gene match: 11. The DNA of the CDR3 is TGCGCCAGCAGCCACAACACCGGGACTACCAACTCCTACAATGAGCAGTTCTTC. Translated: CASSHNTGTTNSYNEQFF.

The chain joins TRBV15 to TRBJ1-5; D is undetermined. The CDR3 covers 15 residues. V was pared by 3 bases and J by 5 bases, with 14 bases between. The V gene's germline CDR1 is LNHNV and CDR2 YYDKDF (reference sequence). The CDR3 nucleotides read TGTGCCACCAGCAGTCCAGCGGAGGTTGATCAGCCCCAGCATTTT. This gives the protein CATSSPAEVDQPQHF.

The chain recombines TRBV6-5 with TRBJ2-7; TRBD2 matches at 10 bases. The CDR3 totals 13 residues. From germline, CDR1 is MNHEY and CDR2 SVGAGI. Germline trimming cut 5 bases from V and 2 bases from J; bases unmatched to any gene: 0. In DNA, the CDR3 is TGTGCCAGCAGTCTAGCGGGAGCCTACGAGCAGTACTTC. Protein product: CASSLAGAYEQYF.

The chain uses TRBV7-6 and TRBJ2-1, with a weak D call TRBD2 (5 bases). Germline CDR1 is SGHVS and CDR2 is FNYEAQ. There are 13 residues in the CDR3. The V end lost 6 bases, the J end lost 7 bases, and 13 bases lay between the germline ends. The CDR3 sequence: CASRELGSNEQFF. The CDR3 region has the DNA TGTGCCAGCAGGGAACTAGGGTCAAATGAGCAGTTCTTC.

The rearrangement uses TRBV30 and TRBJ2-2; 9 bases map to TRBD2. The germline V gene has CDR1 GTSNPN and CDR2 SVGIG (reference sequence). The V segment lost 1 base and the J segment 5 bases; nucleotides outside the gene matches: 11. The CDR3 has 17 residues. The CDR3 region has the DNA TGTGCCTGGAGTGGGGCTACCGGGACTAGCTATACCGGGGAGCTGTTTTTT. Its protein product is CAWSGATGTSYTGELFF.

This clone appeared once. This chain links TRBV19 with TRBJ1-6, with no clear D. Germline V lookup: CDR1 LNHDA, CDR2 SQIVND (reference sequence). V shed 4 bases and J shed 12 bases, with 16 bases lying between them. The CDR3 has 14 residues. The CDR3 here is CASSTSGGNKPLHF. CDR3 sequence (DNA): TGTGCCAGTAGTACCTCGGGCGGTAATAAACCCCTCCACTTT.

This clone was counted only a few times. V is TRBV29-1 and J is TRBJ1-1; D is undetermined. The germline V and J ends were trimmed by 4 bases and 7 bases, with 13 bases remaining between them. The CDR3 is 12 residues long. From germline, CDR1 is SQVTM and CDR2 ANQGSEA. CDR3 nucleotides: TGCAGCGTTGTTAAAGTGGGTAGTGAAGCTTTCTTT. It translates to CSVVKVGSEAFF.

This chain links TRBV9 with TRBJ1-1; no clear D. V lost 4 bases to trimming and J lost 3 bases, with 13 bases between them. This CDR3 is 14 amino acids long. Germline loops: CDR1 SGDLS, CDR2 YYNGEE. CDR3 sequence: CASSLGFKDTEAFF. The CDR3 DNA reads TGTGCCAGCAGCTTAGGGTTTAAGGACACTGAAGCTTTCTTT.